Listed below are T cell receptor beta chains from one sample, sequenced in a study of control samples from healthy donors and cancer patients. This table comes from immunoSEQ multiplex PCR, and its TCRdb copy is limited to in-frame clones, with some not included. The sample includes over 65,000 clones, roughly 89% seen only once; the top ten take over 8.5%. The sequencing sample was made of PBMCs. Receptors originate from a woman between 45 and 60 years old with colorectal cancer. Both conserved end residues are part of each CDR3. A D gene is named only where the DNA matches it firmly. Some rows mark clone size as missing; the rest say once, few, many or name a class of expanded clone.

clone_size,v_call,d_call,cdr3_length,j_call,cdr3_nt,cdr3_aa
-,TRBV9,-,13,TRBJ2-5,TGTGCCAGCAACCCCGGCCGCCAAGAGACCCAGTACTTC,CASNPGRQETQYF
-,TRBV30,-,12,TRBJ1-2,TGTGCCTGGAGTGGCAGGGGCTATGGCTACACCTTC,CAWSGRGYGYTF
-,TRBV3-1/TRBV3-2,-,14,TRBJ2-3,TGTGCCAGCAGCCCCGGGCCCCTTGGGGATACGCAGTATTTT,CASSPGPLGDTQYF
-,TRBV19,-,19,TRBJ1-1,TGTGCCAGTAGTATCGTCCAGGGGTTTGATCAGTCCACCCTCTTTGGAGCTTTCTTT,CASSIVQGFDQSTLFGAFF
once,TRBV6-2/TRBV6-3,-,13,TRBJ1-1,TGTGCCAGCAGTTACGGCCCAGGGTCGCTAGCTTTCTTT,CASSYGPGSLAFF
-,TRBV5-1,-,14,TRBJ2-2,TGCGCCAGCAGCTTGGAGGGGGTCACCGGGGAGCTGTTTTTT,CASSLEGVTGELFF
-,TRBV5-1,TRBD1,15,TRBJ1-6,TGCGCCAGCAGACGGGACAGCTCCTATAATTCACCCCTCCACTTT,CASRRDSSYNSPLHF
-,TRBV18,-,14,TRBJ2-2,TGTGCCAGCGCCCTCAGGACGAACACCGGGGAGCTGTTTTTT,CASALRTNTGELFF
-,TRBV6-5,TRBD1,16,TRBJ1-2,TGTGCCAGCAGTTACTCCGGGACAGGGGTTGGCTATGGCTACACCTTC,CASSYSGTGVGYGYTF
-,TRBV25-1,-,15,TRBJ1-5,TGTGCCAGCAGCAAAGGGGAGTTGTTTAATCAGCCCCAGCATTTT,CASSKGELFNQPQHF
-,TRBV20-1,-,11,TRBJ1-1,TGCAGTGCTAGGAGGAACACTGAAGCTTTCTTT,CSARRNTEAFF
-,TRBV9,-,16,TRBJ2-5,TGTGCCAGCAGCGTAGCGGTCGGGGGAGCTCAAGAGACCCAGTACTTC,CASSVAVGGAQETQYF
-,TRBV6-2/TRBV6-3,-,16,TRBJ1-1,TGTGCCAGCAGTTACTGGGTTGGCCAGCTGAACACTGAAGCTTTCTTT,CASSYWVGQLNTEAFF
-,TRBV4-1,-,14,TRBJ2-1,TGCGCCAGCAGCTCCCAAGATGAGCGGCATGAGCAGTTCTTC,CASSSQDERHEQFF
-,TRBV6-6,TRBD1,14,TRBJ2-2,TGTGCCAGCAGTCGGACAGGGCAGCCCGGGGAGCTGTTTTTT,CASSRTGQPGELFF
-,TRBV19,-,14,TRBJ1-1,TGTGCCAGTAGTATCCAGGGGACGGGAACTGAAGCTTTCTTT,CASSIQGTGTEAFF
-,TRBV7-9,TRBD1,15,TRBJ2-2,TGTGCCAGCAGCACCGGGACAGGGGTTGTCGGGGAGCTGTTTTTT,CASSTGTGVVGELFF
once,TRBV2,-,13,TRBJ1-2,TGTGCCAGCGATCCAGGGGCAGTCTATGGCTACACCTTC,CASDPGAVYGYTF
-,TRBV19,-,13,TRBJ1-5,TGTGCCAGTTCCCCATCGATATTGGAGCCCCAGCATTTT,CASSPSILEPQHF
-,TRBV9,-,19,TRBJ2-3,TGTGCCAGCAGCCCCCGTGGGGGTAGACAGTCCCCTAGCACAGATACGCAGTATTTT,CASSPRGGRQSPSTDTQYF
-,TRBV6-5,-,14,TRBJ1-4,TGTGCCAGCAGTTACGGAGGGGCCGATGAAAAACTGTTTTTT,CASSYGGADEKLFF
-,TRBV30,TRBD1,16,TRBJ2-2,TGTGCCTGCCTAGGGACAGGGCTAAAGAACACCGGGGAGCTGTTTTTT,CACLGTGLKNTGELFF
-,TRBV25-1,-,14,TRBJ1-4,TGTGCCAGCAGTGGACTGATTGGGGGGGAAAAACTGTTTTTT,CASSGLIGGEKLFF
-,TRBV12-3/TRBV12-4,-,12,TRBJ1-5,TGTGCCAGCAGTTTTGGGGAACAGCCCCAGCATTTT,CASSFGEQPQHF
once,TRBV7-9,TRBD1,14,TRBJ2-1,TGTGCCAGCAGTAGGGACAGGTCCTACAATGAGCAGTTCTTC,CASSRDRSYNEQFF
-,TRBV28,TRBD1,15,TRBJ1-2,TGTGCCAGCAGTACGTCCGGGACAGGCCTCTATGGCTACACCTTC,CASSTSGTGLYGYTF
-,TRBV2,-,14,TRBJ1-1,TGTGCCAGCACCCGGGAGGGTCGGGACACTGAAGCTTTCTTT,CASTREGRDTEAFF
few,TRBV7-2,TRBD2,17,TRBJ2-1,TGTGCCAGCAGCCCAATAGGTCTAGCGGGGGGGGGCAATGAGCAGTTCTTC,CASSPIGLAGGGNEQFF
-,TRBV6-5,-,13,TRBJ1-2,TGTGCCAGCAGTTATCCGCAGGGGTATGGCTACACCTTC,CASSYPQGYGYTF
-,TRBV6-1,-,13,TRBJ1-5,TGTGCCAGCAGTGATGGCGGAAATCAGCCCCAGCATTTT,CASSDGGNQPQHF
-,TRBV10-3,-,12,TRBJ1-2,TGTGCCATCAGCCCAGGGTACTATGGCTACACCTTC,CAISPGYYGYTF
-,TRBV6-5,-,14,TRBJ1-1,TGTGCCAGTGAAGGGCAGAACATGAACACTGAAGCTTTCTTT,CASEGQNMNTEAFF
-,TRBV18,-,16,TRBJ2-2,TGTGCCAGCTCTCCCGGGGGTTTCGCGAACACCGGGGAGCTGTTTTTT,CASSPGGFANTGELFF
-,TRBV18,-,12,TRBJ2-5,TGTGCCAGCTCAGGGGATCTAGAGACCCAGTACTTC,CASSGDLETQYF
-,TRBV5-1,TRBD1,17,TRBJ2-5,TGCGCCAGCAGCTGGCCAGGGACAGGTGAGGTCCAAGAGACCCAGTACTTC,CASSWPGTGEVQETQYF
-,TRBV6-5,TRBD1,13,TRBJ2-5,TGTGCCAGCAGCCGGGACAGACAAGAGACCCAGTACTTC,CASSRDRQETQYF
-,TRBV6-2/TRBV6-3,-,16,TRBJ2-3,TGTGCCAGCAGTTCCCCCCGGGAAATGATCACAGATACGCAGTATTTT,CASSSPREMITDTQYF
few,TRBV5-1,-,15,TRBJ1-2,TGCGCCAGCAGCTTCGATGGGACGGAGGCTTATGGCTACACCTTC,CASSFDGTEAYGYTF
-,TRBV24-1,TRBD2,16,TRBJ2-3,TGTGCCACCAGTTGGACTAGCGGGGGGGCGACAGATACGCAGTATTTT,CATSWTSGGATDTQYF
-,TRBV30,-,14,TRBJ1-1,TGTGCCTGGAGTTCCTACAGGGACGTGTCAACGGCTTTCTTT,CAWSSYRDVSTAFF